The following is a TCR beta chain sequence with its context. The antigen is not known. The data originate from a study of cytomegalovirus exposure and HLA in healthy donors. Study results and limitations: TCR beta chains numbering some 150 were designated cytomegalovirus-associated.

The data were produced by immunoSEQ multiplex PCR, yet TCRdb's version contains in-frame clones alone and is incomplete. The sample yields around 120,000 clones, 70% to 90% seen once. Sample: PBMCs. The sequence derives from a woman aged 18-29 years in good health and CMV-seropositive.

The CDR3 coding sequence is TGTGCCAGCAGCCGGGCGGGAAGTGAAAAACTGTTTTTT. Translated, it gives CASSRAGSEKLFF. This chain uses TRBV14 with TRBJ1-4; D is undetermined. The germline V gene encodes CDR1 SGHDN and CDR2 FVKESK. With 4 bases removed from V and 7 bases from J, the gap between germline ends came to 10 bases. This CDR3 spans 13 amino acids.